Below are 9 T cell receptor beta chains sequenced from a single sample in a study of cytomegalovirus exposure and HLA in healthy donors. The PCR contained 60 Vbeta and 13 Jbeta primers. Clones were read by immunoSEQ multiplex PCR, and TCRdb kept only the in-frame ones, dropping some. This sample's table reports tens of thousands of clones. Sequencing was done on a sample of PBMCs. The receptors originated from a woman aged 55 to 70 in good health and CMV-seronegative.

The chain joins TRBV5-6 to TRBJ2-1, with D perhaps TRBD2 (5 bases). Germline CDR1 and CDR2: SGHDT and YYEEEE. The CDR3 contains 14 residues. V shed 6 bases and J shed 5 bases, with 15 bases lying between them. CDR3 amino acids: CASTPRGRHNEQFF. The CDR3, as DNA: TGTGCCAGCACCCCTAGAGGGAGACACAATGAGCAGTTCTTC.

In nucleotides, the CDR3 is TGTGCCAGCAGCTCTAAGACAGGGACGGGGACTGAAGCTTTCTTT. Its protein is CASSSKTGTGTEAFF. This rearrangement joins TRBV5-4 to TRBJ1-1; TRBD1 matches at 7 bases. Germline CDR1 SGHNT, CDR2 YYREEE (reference sequence). The CDR3 loop spans 15 amino acids. V lost 3 bases to trimming and J lost 5 bases; unmatched junction nucleotides: 10.

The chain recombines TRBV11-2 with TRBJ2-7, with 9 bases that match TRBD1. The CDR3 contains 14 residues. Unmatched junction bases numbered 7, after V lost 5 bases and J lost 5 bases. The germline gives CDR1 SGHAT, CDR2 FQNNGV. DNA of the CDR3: TGTGCCAGCAGCAAGGGACAGGGATACGACGAGCAGTACTTC. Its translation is CASSKGQGYDEQYF.

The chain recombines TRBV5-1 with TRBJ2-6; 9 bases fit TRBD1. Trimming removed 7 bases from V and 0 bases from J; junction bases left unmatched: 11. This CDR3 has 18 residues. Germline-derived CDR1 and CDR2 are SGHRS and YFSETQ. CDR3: CASSKDGTGYSGANVLTF. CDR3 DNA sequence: TGCGCCAGCTCCAAGGATGGGACAGGGTACTCTGGGGCCAACGTCCTGACTTTC.

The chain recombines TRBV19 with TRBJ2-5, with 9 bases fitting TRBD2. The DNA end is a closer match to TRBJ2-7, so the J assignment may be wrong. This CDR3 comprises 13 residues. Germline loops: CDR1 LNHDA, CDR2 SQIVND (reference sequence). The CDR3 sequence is CASSTSGIHEQYF. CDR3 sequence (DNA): TGTGCCAGTAGTACTAGCGGGATCCACGAGCAGTACTTC.

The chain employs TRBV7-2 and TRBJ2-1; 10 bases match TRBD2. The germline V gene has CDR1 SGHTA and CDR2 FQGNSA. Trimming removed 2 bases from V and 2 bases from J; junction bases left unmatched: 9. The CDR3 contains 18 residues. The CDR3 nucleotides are TGTGCCAGCAGCTTAAAGTCGGGTCTAGCGGGAGCCTACAATGAGCAGTTCTTC. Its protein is CASSLKSGLAGAYNEQFF.

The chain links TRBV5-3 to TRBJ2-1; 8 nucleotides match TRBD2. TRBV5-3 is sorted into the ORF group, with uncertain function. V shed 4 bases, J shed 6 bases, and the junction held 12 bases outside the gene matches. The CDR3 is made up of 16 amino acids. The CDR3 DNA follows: TGTGCCAGAAGCCCGCCCACTAGCGGACGGAGCAATGAGCAGTTCTTC. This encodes CARSPPTSGRSNEQFF.

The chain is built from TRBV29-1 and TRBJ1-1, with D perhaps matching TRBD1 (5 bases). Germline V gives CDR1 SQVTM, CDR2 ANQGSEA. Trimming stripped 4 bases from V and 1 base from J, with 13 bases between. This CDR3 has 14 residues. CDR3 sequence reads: CSVVAGPPNTEAFF. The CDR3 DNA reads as TGCAGCGTTGTCGCGGGACCCCCGAACACTGAAGCTTTCTTT.

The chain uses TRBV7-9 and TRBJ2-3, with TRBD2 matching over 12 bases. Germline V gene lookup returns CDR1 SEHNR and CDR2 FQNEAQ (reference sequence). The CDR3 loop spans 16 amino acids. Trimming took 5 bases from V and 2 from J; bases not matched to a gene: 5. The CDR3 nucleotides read TGTGCCAGCAGCAGGACTAGCGGGATACCCACAGATACGCAGTATTTT. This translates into CASSRTSGIPTDTQYF.